Sequencing of this TCR beta chain was carried out in a study of T cells in Graves' hyperthyroidism and ophthalmopathy. The source material, RNA transcripts, was used to amplify TCR beta CDR3 regions. The HTBI set primed first-round TCR CDR3 RT-PCR. TCRdb reprocessed the multiplex PCR reads with MiXCR, giving one entry per CDR3 protein. Of more than 300,000 distinct CDR3 sequences in the sample, 15% to 20% are singletons; the top ten hold 30% to 35%. This clonotype was picked up many times. The TCR was taken from a woman aged 25 to 39 with Graves' hyperthyroidism that later progressed to Graves' ophthalmopathy. What was sequenced was blood.

CDR3 in amino acids: CASSYGRLYNSPLHF. CDR3 DNA: TGTGCCAGCAGTTACGGCAGGCTCTATAATTCACCCCTCCACTTT. The chain has TRBV6-5 and TRBJ1-6; D is ambiguous. V dropped 2 bases and J dropped 3 bases, with 8 bases sitting between them. Germline values: CDR1 MNHEY, CDR2 SVGAGI. The CDR3 contains 15 residues.